A single sample gave rise to the 4 T cell receptor beta chains below, sequenced in a study of shared clonotypes between healthy human individuals. The method was immunoSEQ multiplex PCR; TCRdb's version includes in-frame clones alone and lacks a portion of them. The sample carries about 2.4 million clones, approximately 90% recorded once. The sample comprised naive CD4+ T cells sorted from blood. Subset: CD45RA+ positively selected. These receptor sequences come from a man younger than 35 in good health.

A single count supports this clone. The chain couples TRBV5-1 to TRBJ1-2; D gene ambiguous. The germline CDR1 and CDR2 sequences are SGHRS and YFSETQ. The V end lost 4 bases, the J end lost 2 bases, and 12 bases lay between the germline ends. The CDR3 is made up of 14 amino acids. CDR3 bases: TGCGCCAGCAGCCCAAGACCGGAAAACTATGGCTACACCTTC. As protein: CASSPRPENYGYTF.

The rearrangement links TRBV7-2 to TRBJ2-3, with D unresolved. From germline, CDR1 is SGHTA and CDR2 FQGNSA. The CDR3 spans 16 residues. V was cut by 5 bases and J by 1 base, with 16 bases left in between. CDR3 sequence: CASSPDLYSGTDTQYF. The DNA of the CDR3 is TGTGCCAGCAGCCCCGACCTTTACTCCGGCACAGATACGCAGTATTTT.

Here the CDR3 DNA reads TGTGCCTGGGGAGGACAGGGGGGCCAAGAGACCCAGTACTTC. It yields the protein CAWGGQGGQETQYF. This rearrangement joins TRBV30 to TRBJ2-5; 10 bases fit TRBD1. J lost 1 base, V lost 5 bases, and 4 bases had no gene match. The CDR3 is made up of 14 amino acids. Germline V gene data show CDR1 as GTSNPN and CDR2 as SVGIG (reference sequence).

This chain connects TRBV7-9 to TRBJ1-4; TRBD1 matches 7 bases. The trim removed 3 bases at V and 7 bases at J, leaving 8 bases unmatched. Germline CDR1 SEHNR, CDR2 FQNEAQ (reference sequence). CDR3 length: 15 amino acids. CDR3 bases: TGTGCCAGCAGCTTTGGTCAGGGGGAGGGTGAAAAACTGTTTTTT. Amino acids: CASSFGQGEGEKLFF.